One sample yielded the 32 T cell receptor beta chains listed below, sequenced in a study of blood T cells in healthy people across ages. Then a second PCR, running about 7 to 11 cycles, was carried out with a sample-barcoded 5' primer and a J-beta primer mix. In TCRdb, the 5' RACE reads were re-called with MiXCR into one record per CDR3 protein. The sample lists 1.6 million or so distinct CDR3 sequences, about 31% occurring once. Sequenced material: blood. The receptors originated from a woman in her twenties or thirties in good health.

This clonotype was seen a handful of times. J is TRBJ2-3 and V is TRBV4-2, with TRBD2 matching over 8 bases. CDR1 is LGHNA, CDR2 YNFKEQ, per germline. V was clipped by 4 bases and J by 4 bases; unmatched bases: 13. The CDR3 runs to 17 residues. In DNA form, the CDR3 reads TGTGCCAGCAGCCCCTACCAGGGACTAGGCAGACCAGATACGCAGTATTTT. Translating gives CASSPYQGLGRPDTQYF.

The chain carries TRBV4-1 and TRBJ2-1; D unresolved. The CDR3 is 13 residues long. CDR1 and CDR2 (germline): MGHRA, YSYEKL. V lost 1 base to trimming and J lost 10 bases, with 11 bases between them. The CDR3 bases are TGCGCCAGCAGCCAAGTTCATGGCTACGAGCAGTTCTTC. Translated, it gives CASSQVHGYEQFF.

The chain is built from TRBV27 and TRBJ2-7, with TRBD2 as a possible D gene (7 bases). TRBJ2-5 explains the end of the DNA better; the J call may be wrong. Per the germline V gene, CDR1 is MNHEY and CDR2 is SMNVEV (reference sequence). The length of the CDR3 is 15 residues. The CDR3 DNA is TGTGCCAGCAGTACTAGGGGGGGGGCCCAAGAGACCCAGTACTTC. It translates to CASSTRGGAQETQYF.

V and J are TRBV20-1 and TRBJ1-5; no reliable D call. The germline V gene has CDR1 DFQATT and CDR2 SNEGSKA (reference sequence). This CDR3 comprises 14 residues. V lost 6 bases and J 4 bases, leaving 16 bases between the germline ends. The CDR3: CSALKTDWNQPQHF. In DNA, the CDR3 is TGCAGTGCGCTAAAGACGGACTGGAATCAGCCCCAGCATTTT.

The rearrangement joins TRBV6-1 to TRBJ1-1; D unresolved. The germline V and J ends were trimmed by 6 bases and 2 bases, with 10 bases remaining between them. The germline V gene encodes CDR1 MNHNS and CDR2 SASEGT. The CDR3 runs to 13 residues. This CDR3 reads CASRAGSNTEAFF. For the CDR3, the DNA is TGTGCCAGCAGAGCCGGGAGTAACACTGAAGCTTTCTTT.

With regard to this clonotype: Being one base from a much bigger clone, this may be a read error. This likely comes from a read error, as the CDR3 has no conserved phenylalanine or tryptophan at its end. This chain links TRBV20-1 with TRBJ2-7, with D hard to call. CDR1 is DFQATT and CDR2 is SNEGSKA in the germline V gene (reference sequence). This CDR3 has 13 amino acids. Trimming removed 2 bases at V and 0 bases at J, with 8 bases between. CDR3 sequence reads: CSARQASSYEQYL. The CDR3 DNA reads TGCAGTGCTAGACAGGCCAGCTCCTACGAGCAGTACTTA.

The sample holds a few counts of this clonotype. Sequence at one end of the junction differs from germline and may be a read error. The rearrangement links TRBV7-2 to TRBJ2-3; TRBD2 matches 8 bases. CDR1 and CDR2 (germline): SGHTA, FQGNSA. This CDR3 has 15 amino acids. The CDR3 DNA reads TGTGCCAGCAGTTTAGCGGGGTTTAGCACAGATACGCAGTATTTT. Amino acids: CASSLAGFSTDTQYF.

In its sample, this clonotype was seen a few times. The rearrangement links TRBV12-3 or TRBV12-4 to TRBJ2-5, with a weak D call TRBD2 (5 bases). This CDR3 has 20 residues. Trimming left V 3 bases short and J 2 bases short, with 28 bases between. CDR3 protein: CASSFVGAGGEDLTQETQYF. As DNA, the CDR3 is TGTGCCAGCAGTTTTGTTGGAGCTGGAGGCGAGGACCTTACACAAGAGACCCAGTACTTC.

V is TRBV27 and J is TRBJ2-1; D unclear. Trimming cost V 3 bases and J 0 bases, with 12 bases left between them. CDR1 MNHEY and CDR2 SMNVEV come from the germline V gene (reference sequence). The CDR3 has 16 residues. Here the CDR3 reads CASSFTGYSSYNEQFF. CDR3 bases: TGTGCCAGCAGTTTTACCGGGTATAGCTCCTACAATGAGCAGTTCTTC.

The chain has TRBV10-3 and TRBJ2-1; 9 bases are shared with TRBD2. This CDR3 comprises 13 residues. Germline CDR1 is ENHRY and CDR2 is SYGVKD. V lost 5 bases to trimming and J lost 12 bases; unmatched junction nucleotides: 8. CDR3 in amino acids: CAISPRGLATQFF. The DNA for the CDR3 is TGTGCCATCAGTCCGCGGGGACTAGCAACGCAGTTCTTC.

V usage is TRBV28 and J usage is TRBJ1-5; D perhaps matches TRBD1 (5 bases). CDR1 and CDR2 from the germline V gene are MDHEN and SYDVKM. V gave up 7 bases and J gave up 8 bases, with 12 bases separating them. The CDR3 is 12 residues long. DNA for the CDR3: TGTGCCAGCACCGGACCGGGGGAGCCCCAGCATTTT. It yields the protein CASTGPGEPQHF.

The chain combines TRBV5-1 with TRBJ2-1; 10 positions match TRBD2. The CDR3 runs to 17 residues. Germline CDR1 reads SGHRS; CDR2 reads YFSETQ. V dropped 0 bases and J dropped 8; count of bases not matched to a gene: 11. The CDR3, as DNA: TGCGCCAGCAGCTTGGCCTTATCTAGCGGGAGTATGGATGAGCAGTTCTTC. Translating gives CASSLALSSGSMDEQFF.

The chain employs TRBV2 and TRBJ1-2; the D gene is possibly TRBD1 (5 bases). Germline CDR1 reads SNHLY; CDR2 reads FYNNEI. The CDR3 totals 14 residues. The ends were cut back, 9 bases at V and 1 base at J, with 15 bases in the middle. CDR3 sequence: CARGTPKINYGYTF. CDR3 sequence (DNA): TGTGCCAGAGGGACTCCAAAAATTAACTATGGCTACACCTTC.

This chain uses TRBV20-1 with TRBJ1-1; the D gene is possibly TRBD1 (6 bases). The CDR3 loop spans 14 amino acids. The ends were cut back, 4 bases at V and 6 bases at J, with 18 bases in the middle. CDR1 is DFQATT and CDR2 is SNEGSKA in the germline V gene (reference sequence). The CDR3 sequence: CSATRQAPSPEAFF. CDR3 DNA sequence: TGCAGTGCTACCAGACAGGCTCCGTCCCCTGAAGCTTTCTTT.

V and J are TRBV20-1 and TRBJ2-1, with 7 nucleotides matching TRBD1. This CDR3 comprises 16 residues. V lost 5 bases, J lost 0 bases, and 10 bases stayed unmatched. Germline V gives CDR1 DFQATT, CDR2 SNEGSKA (reference sequence). For the CDR3, the DNA is TGCAGTGCTTCGCCCGGGACAGTGATCTCCTACAATGAGCAGTTCTTC. This codes for CSASPGTVISYNEQFF.

Comments on this clonotype: Compared with germline, one end of the junction differs, possibly owing to a read error. The chain has TRBV27 and TRBJ1-4; 7 bases are a match to TRBD1. CDR1 is MNHEY, CDR2 SMNVEV, per germline (reference sequence). The length of the CDR3 is 13 residues. The DNA of the CDR3 is TGTGCCAGCTCCGGGACAGTTAATGAAAAACGGTTTTTT. It is translated as CASSGTVNEKRFF.

The V and J genes are TRBV15 and TRBJ1-5; D may be TRBD1 (5 bases). V was clipped by 0 bases and J by 0 bases, with 9 bases between them. The germline V gene has CDR1 LNHNV and CDR2 YYDKDF (reference sequence). The CDR3 spans 16 residues. The CDR3 DNA is TGTGCCACCAGCAGAGACCCAGGGCGTAGCAATCAGCCCCAGCATTTT. Translation gives CATSRDPGRSNQPQHF.

The rearrangement uses TRBV28 and TRBJ2-5, with a possible D match to TRBD1 (6 bases). Germline V gene sequence: CDR1 MDHEN, CDR2 SYDVKM. V was shortened by 9 bases and J by 4 bases, with 12 bases between the two germline ends. The CDR3 consists of 12 residues. The CDR3: CASEQGSETQYF. The CDR3 DNA reads as TGTGCCAGTGAACAGGGCTCAGAGACCCAGTACTTC.

This clonotype has a count of ten or more. The chain links TRBV13 to TRBJ1-2; the match to TRBD1 covers 9 bases. CDR3 length: 13 residues. Germline V gene data show CDR1 as PRHDT and CDR2 as FYEKMQ (reference sequence). V lost 5 bases and J lost 4; bases outside the gene matches: 2. In nucleotides, the CDR3 is TGTGCCAGCAGCGGGACAGGGACCTATGGCTACACCTTC. Amino acids: CASSGTGTYGYTF.

Notes on this clonotype: Germline and junction disagree at one end, which may indicate a read error. The chain couples TRBV12-3 or TRBV12-4 to TRBJ2-5; D uncertain. This CDR3 comprises 15 residues. This CDR3 is CAGSLAWVSAETQYF. The CDR3 bases are TGTGCCGGCAGTTTAGCTTGGGTCTCGGCGGAGACCCAGTACTTC.

Of note for this clonotype: The junction differs from germline at one of its ends, possibly a read error. The V call is TRBV7-2, the J call TRBJ2-3; D is unclear. The CDR3 spans 14 residues. CDR1 and CDR2 (germline): SGHTA, FQGNSA. This CDR3 is CVSSPQSLRDTQYF. As DNA, the CDR3 is TGTGTCAGCAGCCCACAATCCTTGCGGGATACGCAGTATTTT.

This clonotype was observed at least ten times. The V gene is TRBV7-6, the J gene TRBJ2-7, with unresolved D. V was pared by 0 bases and J by 3 bases, with 12 bases between. This CDR3 contains 15 residues. Per the germline V gene, CDR1 is SGHVS and CDR2 is FNYEAQ. The CDR3 sequence is CASSLAHNIGYEQYF. In DNA form, the CDR3 reads TGTGCCAGCAGCTTAGCGCATAACATCGGCTACGAGCAGTACTTC. The full variable domain, in which reference TRBV7-6 and TRBJ2-7 provide the parts outside the CDR3, is GAGVSQSPRYKVTKRGQDVALRCDPISGHVSLYWYRQALGQGPEFLTYFNYEAQQDKSGLPNDRFSAERPEGSISTLTIQRTEQRDSAMYRCASSLAHNIGYEQYFGPGTRLTVT.

The V gene is TRBV6-6, the J gene TRBJ2-3; TRBD2 matches at 13 bases. Germline-derived CDR1 and CDR2 are MNHNY and SVGAGI (reference sequence). V lost 6 bases to trimming and J lost 4 bases; unmatched junction nucleotides: 4. The CDR3 consists of 15 residues. Written as DNA, the CDR3 is TGTGCCAGCAGGTACACTAGCGGGGGGGCAGATACGCAGTATTTT. Protein product: CASRYTSGGADTQYF.

The chain couples TRBV12-3 or TRBV12-4 to TRBJ1-1, with 11 positions matching TRBD1. V lost 10 bases to trimming and J lost 4 bases; unmatched junction nucleotides: 11. CDR3 size: 15 residues. CDR3: CATQGTGGMGTEAFF. CDR3 nucleotide sequence: TGTGCCACCCAAGGGACAGGGGGTATGGGCACTGAAGCTTTCTTT.

The chain combines TRBV28 with TRBJ2-1; 7 bases are a match to TRBD1. This CDR3 is 14 amino acids long. Germline V gives CDR1 MDHEN, CDR2 SYDVKM. J was trimmed by 0 bases and V by 10 bases; bases with no gene match: 6. In nucleotides, the CDR3 is TGTGCCACCCGCAGGGGGACCTCCTACAATGAGCAGTTCTTC. Translated: CATRRGTSYNEQFF. Full variable domain (outside the CDR3, taken from reference TRBV28 and TRBJ2-1): DVKVTQSSRYLVKRTGEKVFLECVQDMDHENMFWYRQDPGLGLRLIYFSYDVKMKEKGDIPEGYSVSREKKERFSLILESASTNQTSMYLCATRRGTSYNEQFFGPGTRLTVL.

Only a few counts were recorded for this clonotype. The V gene is TRBV18, the J gene TRBJ1-2; D not resolved. Germline assignment: CDR1 KGHSH and CDR2 LQKENI. V was cut by 0 bases and J by 6 bases, with 17 bases left in between. CDR3 length equals 16 residues. The CDR3 nucleotides read TGTGCCAGCTCACCACCGGTTACCCCTGATCTGGATGGCTACACCTTC. This sequence encodes CASSPPVTPDLDGYTF.

The chain links TRBV2 to TRBJ2-5, with D perhaps given as TRBD1 or TRBD2 (5 bases each). The CDR3 sequence is 12 residues long. Trimming cost V 7 bases and J 11 bases, with 17 bases left between them. Germline V gene data show CDR1 as SNHLY and CDR2 as FYNNEI. The CDR3 reads CASTPWGKEQYF. CDR3 nucleotides: TGTGCCAGCACCCCCTGGGGGAAGGAGCAGTACTTC.

This clonotype was seen only a few times. V usage is TRBV7-9 and J usage is TRBJ2-1; 12 bases fit TRBD2. Germline CDR1 is SEHNR and CDR2 is FQNEAQ (reference sequence). The ends lost 5 bases at V and 6 bases at J; junction bases unmatched: 11. The CDR3 contains 17 residues. For the CDR3, the DNA is TGTGCCAGCAGCCCCCTTTTTGCTAGCGGGAGGGTCAATGAGCAGTTCTTC. This translates into CASSPLFASGRVNEQFF.

V gene TRBV28 combines with J gene TRBJ2-3; D call uncertain. The CDR3 spans 13 residues. CDR1 and CDR2 (germline): MDHEN, SYDVKM. Trimming took 6 bases from V and 6 from J, leaving 13 bases between them. The CDR3 sequence: CASSVRSLDTQYF. The CDR3 DNA is TGTGCCAGCAGCGTCAGGTCCTTGGATACGCAGTATTTT.

The J gene is TRBJ2-7, the V gene TRBV20-1; no definite D call. The CDR3 loop spans 14 amino acids. Germline assignment: CDR1 DFQATT and CDR2 SNEGSKA (reference sequence). Trimming removed 3 bases at V and 4 bases at J, with 16 bases between. CDR3 nucleotide sequence: TGCAGTGCTAGGAAGGAAGGGTTTCGTTACGAGCAGTACTTC. Protein product: CSARKEGFRYEQYF.

This clonotype was found a few times. The J gene is TRBJ2-7, the V gene TRBV3-1, with no clear D. This CDR3 contains 14 residues. The V end was cut by 1 base, the J end by 5 bases, with 12 bases between. CDR1 and CDR2 (germline): LGHDT, YNNKEL (reference sequence). The chain's CDR3 is CASSQGRYGDEQYF. The CDR3 DNA is TGTGCCAGCAGCCAAGGACGGTACGGAGACGAGCAGTACTTC.

This clonotype has a handful of counts. J is TRBJ2-7 and V is TRBV20-1; no definite D call. Trimming cost V 3 bases and J 2 bases, with 5 bases left between them. The CDR3 has 11 amino acids. The germline V gene has CDR1 DFQATT and CDR2 SNEGSKA (reference sequence). The CDR3 DNA reads as TGCAGTGCTAGCCTAGCCTACGAGCAGTACTTC. It translates to CSASLAYEQYF.